The 7 T cell receptor beta chains below all came from one sample that was sequenced in a study of graft-versus-host responses after intestinal transplantation. These TCRs' antigens remain unknown. Only in-frame clones appear in the TCRdb table, and some are missing; sequencing was by immunoSEQ multiplex PCR. The sample records 90,000 to 95,000 clones, 80% to 95% being singletons. Sequenced material: unstimulated CD8+ T cells sorted from spleen or lymph node cells, taken before intestinal transplant. The receptors derive from a human donor who received an intestinal transplant.

The chain couples TRBV7-9 to TRBJ2-1, with 10 positions matching TRBD2. CDR3 size: 18 residues. The germline CDR1 and CDR2 sequences are SEHNR and FQNEAQ (reference sequence). The V gene end was trimmed by 5 bases and the J gene end by 8 bases; junction bases not matched to a gene: 18. CDR3 in amino acids: CASSHRGASGRVGDEQFF. The CDR3 DNA reads TGTGCCAGCAGCCATCGAGGGGCTAGCGGGAGAGTAGGCGATGAGCAGTTCTTC.

This chain connects TRBV7-6 to TRBJ2-3; 8 nucleotides line up with TRBD2. Trimming at V came to 5 bases and at J to 5 bases, leaving 24 bases not matched to a gene. The CDR3 length is 20 residues. In germline, CDR1 is SGHVS, CDR2 FNYEAQ. CDR3 sequence: CASSDHGISGNPPRGDTQYF. CDR3 nucleotide sequence: TGTGCCAGCAGCGATCATGGTATTAGCGGGAACCCCCCCCGAGGAGATACGCAGTATTTT.

V is TRBV14 and J is TRBJ2-2; 7 nucleotides align to TRBD2. The CDR3 sequence is 18 residues long. Per germline, CDR1 SGHDN and CDR2 FVKESK. Trimming cost V 0 bases and J 4 bases; bases outside gene matches: 11. CDR3 DNA: TGTGCCAGCAGCCAAGAGGGTCCGACTAGCCTTGGCACCGGGGAGCTGTTTTTT. It encodes CASSQEGPTSLGTGELFF.

This chain connects TRBV5-5 to TRBJ2-7; D perhaps matches TRBD1 (5 bases). CDR1 is SGHKS, CDR2 YYEKEE, per germline (reference sequence). Trimming cost V 4 bases and J 3 bases, with 20 bases left between them. The CDR3 is 16 residues long. CDR3 sequence reads: CASSPLKTAPHYEQYF. CDR3 DNA: TGTGCCAGCAGCCCATTAAAGACAGCGCCCCACTACGAGCAGTACTTC.

Only a few counts were recorded for this clone. The V gene is TRBV2, the J gene TRBJ2-7; D not certain. Germline V CDR1 and CDR2: SNHLY, FYNNEI. The CDR3 spans 12 residues. V lost 4 bases, J lost 5 bases, and 9 bases lay in between. The DNA for the CDR3 is TGTGCCAGCAGTGGTAACCCCGACGAGCAGTACTTC. This translates into CASSGNPDEQYF. Drawing the rest from reference TRBV2 and TRBJ2-7, the complete variable domain is EPEVTQTPSHQVTQMGQEVILRCVPISNHLYFYWYRQILGQKVEFLVSFYNNEISEKSEIFDDQFSVERPDGSNFTLKIRSTKLEDSAMYFCASSGNPDEQYFGPGTRLTVT.

The V call is TRBV6-6, the J call TRBJ2-5; 10 nucleotides line up with TRBD1. Germline values: CDR1 MNHNY, CDR2 SVGAGI (reference sequence). The CDR3 loop spans 15 amino acids. The trim removed 5 bases at V and 6 bases at J, leaving 9 bases unmatched. In DNA form, the CDR3 reads TGTGCCAGCAGTGATCGGCCGGGACAGGGGAAGACCCAGTACTTC. Its protein is CASSDRPGQGKTQYF.

This chain joins TRBV9 and TRBJ2-5; TRBD1 aligns across 7 bases. V lost 0 bases to trimming and J lost 2 bases; unmatched junction nucleotides: 7. CDR3 size: 16 residues. Looked up from germline, CDR1 is SGDLS and CDR2 is YYNGEE. The CDR3 loop reads CASSVEARGLQETQYF. The DNA for the CDR3 is TGTGCCAGCAGCGTAGAGGCCAGGGGGTTACAAGAGACCCAGTACTTC. Supplemented by reference TRBV9 and TRBJ2-5, the full variable domain reads DSGVTQTPKHLITATGQRVTLRCSPRSGDLSVYWYQQSLDQGLQFLIQYYNGEERAKGNILERFSAQQFPDLHSELNLSSLELGDSALYFCASSVEARGLQETQYFGPGTRLLVL.